The 32 T cell receptor beta chains listed next were all sequenced from one sample in a study of blood T cell repertoires in COVID-19. TCRdb keeps only in-frame clones here, not all; method: immunoSEQ multiplex PCR. The sample yields about 75,000 clones, approximately 85% seen once. The sequencing input was peripheral blood. Every receptor here comes from a human donor in a cohort sampled during active COVID-19.

V and J are TRBV30 and TRBJ2-7; D uncertain. Germline lookup yields CDR1 GTSNPN and CDR2 SVGIG (reference sequence). Deletions cut 2 bases from V and 1 base from J, with 3 bases between. CDR3 length: 11 amino acids. The CDR3 DNA follows: TGTGCCTGGAGTCTTTCCTACGAGCAGTACTTC. Residues: CAWSLSYEQYF.

The genes are TRBV6-1 and TRBJ1-5; 9 nucleotides agree with TRBD1. This CDR3 is 17 amino acids long. The germline CDR1 and CDR2 sequences are MNHNS and SASEGT. The J segment lost 3 bases and the V segment lost 4 bases, leaving 10 bases of the junction unmatched. CDR3: CASSARRGQGANQPQHF. The CDR3 bases are TGTGCCAGCAGTGCCCGTAGGGGACAGGGAGCCAATCAGCCCCAGCATTTT.

The chain employs TRBV7-9 and TRBJ2-4; 11 bases match TRBD1. The CDR3 loop spans 15 amino acids. Per germline, CDR1 SEHNR and CDR2 FQNEAQ (reference sequence). The J segment lost 6 bases and the V segment lost 5 bases, leaving 6 bases of the junction unmatched. CDR3 DNA: TGTGCCAGCAGCCCGGACAGGGGGCAGGGAAACATTCAGTACTTC. Encoded protein: CASSPDRGQGNIQYF.

The chain recombines TRBV5-1 with TRBJ1-2; 8 bases are shared with TRBD1. The ends lost 4 bases at V and 8 bases at J; junction bases unmatched: 19. The CDR3 is 17 residues long. Germline loops: CDR1 SGHRS, CDR2 YFSETQ. The CDR3 nucleotides are TGCGCCAGCAGCACACCGGGACAGGATTTCCCCAGGCAAGGCTACACCTTC. Translation gives CASSTPGQDFPRQGYTF.

The chain couples TRBV9 to TRBJ2-1; 7 bases match TRBD1. The V and J ends lost 2 bases and 3 bases, in that order; junction bases with no gene match: 8. Germline CDR1 SGDLS, CDR2 YYNGEE. The CDR3 runs to 16 residues. In nucleotides, the CDR3 is TGTGCCAGCAGCGTGGATGGACAGGTCGTCTACAATGAGCAGTTCTTC. It is translated as CASSVDGQVVYNEQFF.

The chain recombines TRBV7-3 with TRBJ2-1; D is possibly TRBD1 (6 bases). The CDR3 loop spans 14 amino acids. Between the trimmed V and J ends, which lost 5 bases and 4 bases, there was a span of 12 bases. CDR1 SGHTA and CDR2 FQGTGA come from the germline V gene. The CDR3 region has the DNA TGTGCCAGCAGCATGACAGGAACTTACAATGAGCAGTTCTTC. Protein: CASSMTGTYNEQFF.

V and J are TRBV4-2 and TRBJ2-1; 7 nucleotides match TRBD2. The CDR3 runs 16 residues. The V gene's germline CDR1 is LGHNA and CDR2 YNFKEQ. After removal of 1 base from V and 15 bases from J, the junction contained 18 bases not matched to a gene. The DNA of the CDR3 is TGTGCCAGCAGCCAAGTGAAGAGTAGCGGGCCCGAGGGCATGTTCTTC. It encodes CASSQVKSSGPEGMFF.

The chain combines TRBV6-2 or TRBV6-3 with TRBJ1-2; TRBD1 is a possible D gene (6 bases). V lost 6 bases, J lost 5 bases, and 13 bases lay in between. Per the germline V gene, CDR1 is MNHEY and CDR2 is SVGEGT. The CDR3 covers 13 residues. CDR3 DNA: TGTGCCAGCAGCCCCACAGGGATTTATGGCTACACCTTC. Protein product: CASSPTGIYGYTF.

Turning to this clone: One end of the junction does not line up with germline, which may come from a read error. The gene calls are TRBV24-1 and TRBJ1-6; D is undetermined. The CDR3 runs 13 residues. Germline CDR1 and CDR2: KGHDR and SFDVKD. Here the CDR3 DNA reads TGTGCCACCAGTGATGGGCCCAATTCACCTCTCCACTTT. It translates to CATSDGPNSPLHF.

The chain links TRBV4-3 to TRBJ2-2; 7 bases line up with TRBD2. The V gene end was trimmed by 4 bases and the J gene end by 0 bases; junction bases not matched to a gene: 5. CDR3 length equals 16 residues. CDR1 LGHNA and CDR2 YSLEER come from the germline V gene. The CDR3 coding sequence is TGCGCCAGCAGCCCCGGGACTAAAACGAACACCGGGGAGCTGTTTTTT. It is translated as CASSPGTKTNTGELFF.

The V call is TRBV28, the J call TRBJ1-2; D is unclear. CDR3 length equals 13 residues. The ends were cut back, 2 bases at V and 4 bases at J, with 8 bases in the middle. Germline V gene sequence: CDR1 MDHEN, CDR2 SYDVKM. The CDR3 sequence is CASSLTVGYGYTF. DNA for the CDR3: TGTGCCAGCAGTTTAACAGTCGGCTATGGCTACACCTTC.

This sequence joins TRBV6-5 and TRBJ2-1, with TRBD2 identical over 10 bases. This CDR3 has 12 amino acids. V shed 11 bases and J 6 bases; nucleotides not matched to a gene: 4. Germline CDR1 MNHEY, CDR2 SVGAGI. The CDR3 nucleotides read TGTGCCTCAGCGGGAGGGGGCAATGAGCAGTTCTTC. Protein sequence: CASAGGGNEQFF.

This chain uses TRBV14 with TRBJ2-2; no reliable D call. There are 13 residues in the CDR3. V was trimmed by 5 bases and J by 7 bases, leaving 11 bases between them. Germline V lookup: CDR1 SGHDN, CDR2 FVKESK. The CDR3 protein is CASSYEVGGELFF. CDR3 in DNA: TGTGCCAGCAGCTACGAGGTTGGCGGGGAGCTGTTTTTT.

V is TRBV10-3 and J is TRBJ1-1; perhaps TRBD1 as D (5 bases). Per germline, CDR1 ENHRY and CDR2 SYGVKD. The length of the CDR3 is 15 residues. Trimming removed 4 bases at V and 3 bases at J, with 15 bases between. This CDR3 reads CAISGGQGIDTEAFF. As DNA, the CDR3 is TGTGCCATCAGTGGCGGTCAGGGAATCGACACTGAAGCTTTCTTT.

The V and J genes are TRBV7-9 and TRBJ2-5, with D perhaps matching TRBD2 (5 bases). The ends were cut back, 4 bases at V and 7 bases at J, with 13 bases in the middle. The CDR3 has 13 residues. Per germline, CDR1 SEHNR and CDR2 FQNEAQ (reference sequence). The CDR3 nucleotides read TGTGCCAGCAGCTCAAGCGGTCCGGGGACCCAGTACTTC. Translating gives CASSSSGPGTQYF.

This clone was picked up one time. V and J are TRBV24-1 and TRBJ1-2; D may be TRBD1 (6 bases). In germline, CDR1 is KGHDR, CDR2 SFDVKD. V lost 4 bases to trimming and J lost 8 bases, with 13 bases between them. The CDR3 is 13 residues long. As DNA, the CDR3 is TGTGCCACCAGTGAGGGGGCTTTCTTGGGCTACACCTTC. It encodes CATSEGAFLGYTF.

V gene TRBV28 combines with J gene TRBJ2-5, with D perhaps matching TRBD1 (6 bases). There are 16 residues in the CDR3. Germline values: CDR1 MDHEN, CDR2 SYDVKM. The V end lost 2 bases, the J end lost 2 bases, and 15 bases lay between the germline ends. CDR3 coding DNA: TGTGCCAGCAGTTTAATCCTAGCAGGGGAACAAGAGACCCAGTACTTC. This encodes CASSLILAGEQETQYF.

The J gene is TRBJ2-1, the V gene TRBV6-2 or TRBV6-3; TRBD2 aligns across 7 bases. J was trimmed by 7 bases and V by 4 bases; bases with no gene match: 7. The CDR3 length is 14 residues. CDR1 and CDR2 from the germline V gene are MNHEY and SVGEGT. The CDR3 loop reads CASSSQRGLNEQFF. In DNA form, the CDR3 reads TGTGCCAGCAGTTCACAGCGGGGCCTAAATGAGCAGTTCTTC.

V is TRBV5-6 and J is TRBJ2-7; the D gene is possibly TRBD2 (5 bases). The CDR3 sequence is 14 residues long. In germline, CDR1 is SGHDT, CDR2 YYEEEE. Trimming removed 1 base at V and 1 base at J, with 9 bases between. The CDR3 region is CASSLNGMSYEQYF. CDR3 DNA: TGTGCCAGCAGCTTGAACGGGATGTCCTACGAGCAGTACTTC.

This rearrangement joins TRBV6-4 to TRBJ2-2, with D possibly matching TRBD2 (5 bases). Germline CDR1 MRHNA, CDR2 SNTAGT. The CDR3 contains 14 residues. Trimming cost V 5 bases and J 5 bases, with 12 bases left between them. Here the CDR3 DNA reads TGTGCCAGCAGTCCTGATTGGAGGACCGGGGAGCTGTTTTTT. Protein product: CASSPDWRTGELFF.

CDR3 protein: CASSLRGQGIDEKLFF. The CDR3 DNA sequence: TGTGCCAGCAGTTTACGAGGACAGGGGATCGATGAAAAACTGTTTTTT. V and J are TRBV28 and TRBJ1-4; 9 bases agree with TRBD1. This CDR3 has 16 amino acids. Germline CDR1 is MDHEN and CDR2 is SYDVKM. The V gene end was trimmed by 2 bases and the J gene end by 6 bases; junction bases not matched to a gene: 7. Filled out from reference TRBV28 and TRBJ1-4, the complete variable domain reads DVKVTQSSRYLVKRTGEKVFLECVQDMDHENMFWYRQDPGLGLRLIYFSYDVKMKEKGDIPEGYSVSREKKERFSLILESASTNQTSMYLCASSLRGQGIDEKLFFGSGTQLSVL.

The J gene is TRBJ1-1, the V gene TRBV5-4; 9 bases align to TRBD1. The length of the CDR3 is 15 residues. The V segment lost 0 bases and the J segment 1 base; nucleotides outside the gene matches: 1. Per the germline V gene, CDR1 is SGHNT and CDR2 is YYREEE (reference sequence). The CDR3 loop reads CASSLATGGNTEAFF. DNA for the CDR3: TGTGCCAGCAGCTTGGCGACAGGGGGGAACACTGAAGCTTTCTTT.

A note on this clone: A junction end diverges from the germline sequence, so it may reflect a read error. The chain is built from TRBV7-7 and TRBJ2-5; the match to TRBD2 covers 10 bases. This CDR3 region has 15 residues. Germline CDR1 is SSHAT and CDR2 is FNYEAQ (reference sequence). The CDR3 spells CASSRLAGARETQYF. The CDR3 nucleotides read TGTGCTAGCAGCCGCCTAGCGGGAGCTCGGGAGACCCAGTACTTC.

The chain employs TRBV28 and TRBJ1-1; perhaps TRBD1 as D (6 bases). This CDR3 has 16 residues. V was pared by 7 bases and J by 2 bases, with 20 bases between. Germline values: CDR1 MDHEN, CDR2 SYDVKM. The CDR3 DNA is TGTGCCAGCAACCCAAGGGGACACGGGCCTAACACTGAAGCTTTCTTT. It codes for CASNPRGHGPNTEAFF.

This clone was picked up many times. The V and J genes are TRBV2 and TRBJ2-7; a weak D match, TRBD1 (5 bases). The V gene's germline CDR1 is SNHLY and CDR2 FYNNEI. The CDR3 is 15 amino acids. The V and J ends lost 5 bases and 1 base respectively, with 15 bases between them. The CDR3 bases are TGTGCCAGCAGTAGGTTATCGCAGGGTTCCTACGAGCAGTACTTC. This encodes CASSRLSQGSYEQYF.

This sequence joins TRBV25-1 and TRBJ2-3; 7 nucleotides align to TRBD2. Germline CDR1 reads MGHDK; CDR2 reads SYGVNS. This CDR3 contains 14 residues. J gave up 5 bases and V 8 bases, and 10 bases lay outside the gene matches. The CDR3 spells CASRMVAGEDTQYF. The CDR3, as DNA: TGTGCCAGCCGGATGGTAGCGGGCGAAGATACGCAGTATTTT.

This chain links TRBV7-2 with TRBJ1-5, with a possible D match to TRBD1 (5 bases). The CDR3 totals 13 residues. The V and J ends lost 1 base and 9 bases respectively, with 10 bases between them. Per the germline V gene, CDR1 is SGHTA and CDR2 is FQGNSA. The CDR3 is CASSLEGYAPQHF. The CDR3 DNA reads as TGTGCCAGCAGCTTAGAGGGGTACGCGCCCCAGCATTTT.

The genes are TRBV14 and TRBJ2-5, with TRBD2 identical over 10 bases. Germline CDR1 is SGHDN and CDR2 is FVKESK. The CDR3 has 15 amino acids. With V trimmed by 4 bases and J by 4 bases, 6 bases remained unmatched. Here the CDR3 DNA reads TGTGCCAGCAGCCCCCGAGCGGGAGGGCGAGAGACCCAGTACTTC. This encodes CASSPRAGGRETQYF.

This sequence joins TRBV6-1 and TRBJ2-7; TRBD1 aligns across 7 bases. CDR1 and CDR2 (germline): MNHNS, SASEGT. Trimming took 2 bases from V and 2 from J; bases not matched to a gene: 9. CDR3 length: 16 residues. In nucleotides, the CDR3 is TGTGCCAGCAGTGAACTCACGGGACAGATGACCTACGAGCAGTACTTC. This encodes CASSELTGQMTYEQYF.

The V gene is TRBV6-2 or TRBV6-3, the J gene TRBJ2-5, with TRBD1 matching 8 bases. Germline V gives CDR1 MNHEY, CDR2 SVGEGT. The CDR3 is 13 residues long. J was trimmed by 6 bases and V by 6 bases; bases with no gene match: 6. The CDR3 loop is CASSQDRVQTQYF. For the CDR3, the DNA is TGTGCCAGCAGCCAGGACAGGGTACAGACCCAGTACTTC.

The chain combines TRBV18 with TRBJ1-1; unclear D gene. Germline loops: CDR1 KGHSH, CDR2 LQKENI. Trimming removed 0 bases from V and 10 bases from J, with 12 bases in between. This CDR3 is built from 13 residues. In DNA form, the CDR3 reads TGTGCCAGCTCACCACCCCCGGGGTTAACAGCTTTCTTT. Translation gives CASSPPPGLTAFF. Variable domain in full (rest from reference TRBV18 and TRBJ1-1): NAGVMQNPRHLVRRRGQEARLRCSPMKGHSHVYWYRQLPEEGLKFMVYLQKENIIDESGMPKERFSAEFPKEGPSILRIQQVVRGDSAAYFCASSPPPGLTAFFGQGTRLTVV.

Here the CDR3 reads CASSPQGIDYGYTF. As DNA, the CDR3 is TGTGCCAGCAGCCCACAGGGAATTGACTATGGCTACACCTTC. The chain links TRBV3-1 (or the pseudogene TRBV3-2) to TRBJ1-2; D may be TRBD1 (6 bases). Trimming stripped 4 bases from V and 3 bases from J, with 12 bases between. The CDR3 totals 14 residues. Germline assignment: CDR1 LGHDT and CDR2 YNNKEL (reference sequence).